The T cell receptor beta chain described here comes from a study of T cells in Graves' hyperthyroidism and ophthalmopathy. This clonotype was detected ten times or more. The CDR3 is made up of 13 amino acids. The germline V gene has CDR1 GTSNPN and CDR2 SVGIG (reference sequence). The V end was cut by 5 bases, the J end by 4 bases, with 14 bases between. It was RNA transcripts that yielded the amplified TCR beta CDR3 regions. TCR CDR3 underwent first-round RT-PCR with the HTBI primer set. TCRdb processed the multiplex PCR reads anew with MiXCR; each CDR3 protein has one entry. The sample lists some 550,000 distinct CDR3 sequences, about a fifth occurring once. Source material for PBMCs was around 10 ml fresh peripheral blood.

The chain recombines TRBV30 with TRBJ1-2, with D possibly being TRBD1 (5 bases). The sequencing sample was made of blood. This TCR was recovered from a man aged 18 to 30 with Graves' hyperthyroidism. The DNA of the CDR3 is TGTGCCTGGTGGTGGGGGACTCTCTATGGCTACACCTTC. Translated, it gives CAWWWGTLYGYTF.